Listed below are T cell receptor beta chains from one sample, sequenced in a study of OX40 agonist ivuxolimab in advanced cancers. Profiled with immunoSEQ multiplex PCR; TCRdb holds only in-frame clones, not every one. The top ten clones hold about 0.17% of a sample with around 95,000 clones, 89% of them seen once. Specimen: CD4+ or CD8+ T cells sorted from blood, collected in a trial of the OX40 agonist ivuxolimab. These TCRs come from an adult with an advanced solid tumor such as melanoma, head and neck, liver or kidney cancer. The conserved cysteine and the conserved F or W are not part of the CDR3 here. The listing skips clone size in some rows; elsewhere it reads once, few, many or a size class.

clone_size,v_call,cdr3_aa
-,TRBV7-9,ASSPKGPDTQY
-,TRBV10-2,ASTGTGGLREKLF
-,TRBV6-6,ASSYFQGTEAF
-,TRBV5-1,ASSLAGRGNYGYT
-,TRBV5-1,ASSLRRGGEAF
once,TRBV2,ASRGQGYNEQF
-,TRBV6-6,ASRRDISGLNTIY
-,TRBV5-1,ASSLGVSYEQY
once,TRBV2,ASSIHGAANTEAF
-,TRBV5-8,ASSENTGGVETQY
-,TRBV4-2,ASSQPRTGKAF
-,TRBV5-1,ASSEEGGIFGNTIY
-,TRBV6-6,ASRLRLAGGGNEQF
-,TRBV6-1,ASSEAETNYGYT
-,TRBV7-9,ASSSNRGTGVAYNEQF
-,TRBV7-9,ASSLVWGGGYT
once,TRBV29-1,SVTGGSSYNEQF
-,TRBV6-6,ASNTGGISGNTIY
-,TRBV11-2,ASSQDRAAARPYNEQF
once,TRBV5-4,ASSLASYRVPYNEQF
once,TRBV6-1,ASSEAGDSSYEQY
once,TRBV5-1,ASSEIWDEQY